The clone carrying this T cell receptor beta chain was recorded only once. Generated by immunoSEQ multiplex PCR, the TCRdb table keeps only in-frame clones and is missing some. The sample has approximately 480,000 clones; about 91% are singletons. This entry comes from a study of blood T cell repertoires in COVID-19. From germline, CDR1 is SGHRS and CDR2 YFSETQ. This CDR3 region has 16 residues. The V gene end was trimmed by 4 bases and the J gene end by 1 base; junction bases not matched to a gene: 5. V and J are TRBV5-1 and TRBJ2-3, with 11 bases matching TRBD2. The receptor's source is a man aged 18-30 years with COVID-19, enrolled during active disease. Source material: peripheral blood. CDR3 DNA sequence: TGCGCCAGCAGCGGGACTAGCGGAGCCCGCACAGATACGCAGTATTTT. Its translation is CASSGTSGARTDTQYF.